This TCR beta chain was recorded in a study of shared clonotypes between healthy human individuals. Produced via immunoSEQ multiplex PCR; TCRdb's table is partial and in-frame only. The table records about 2.4 million clones, around 94% of them present only once. As concerns this clone: Its antigen is undetermined.

The ends lost 3 bases at V and 2 bases at J; junction bases unmatched: 5. This CDR3 contains 15 residues. CDR1 KGHSH and CDR2 LQKENI come from the germline V gene. The study's findings and limits: Only blood was sampled; tissue repertoires likely differ.

The sequencing input was naive CD4+ T cells sorted from blood. Sample subset: CD45RA+ positively selected. V gene TRBV18 combines with J gene TRBJ2-3; 7 nucleotides line up with TRBD2. This clonotype originated in a man younger than 35 in good health. CDR3 residues: CASSPKAGLTDTQYF. The CDR3 DNA follows: TGTGCCAGCTCACCTAAAGCGGGGCTCACAGATACGCAGTATTTT.